These 21 T cell receptor beta chains share one sample of origin, sequenced in a study of CXCR3-negative and CXCR3-positive naive CD8 T cells. Which antigens these TCRs recognize remains unknown. With UMI labels, 5' RACE was used to prepare the TRB cDNA libraries. TCRdb reprocessed the 5' RACE reads, with one entry per CDR3 protein and no DNA. Seen in this sample are 84,000 or so distinct CDR3 sequences; the ten most common clones hold 0.53%. Study conclusions and caveats: Against CXCR3-negative naive cells, CXCR3-positive naive cells showed more hydrophobic TRB CDR3s.

Sequencing used naive CXCR3+ CD8+ T cells from blood. Subset meaning: CD45RO-CCR7+CD27+CD95- naive CD8+ T cells expressing CXCR3 (TNR3+). These receptors all stem from a human donor in good health. Some clones in this sample may be carry-over from other donors' samples.

This chain links TRBV13 with TRBJ1-2; no DNA is available, so the TRBD1 call from TCRdb remains unchecked. Germline CDR1 reads PRHDT; CDR2 reads FYEKMQ (reference sequence). CDR3 length: 16 residues. The CDR3 spells CASRYLGDGKNYGYTF.

The chain couples TRBV11-2 to TRBJ2-1; TCRdb indicates TRBD1, and absent DNA this call remains unverified. The CDR3 runs to 16 residues. Germline-derived CDR1 and CDR2 are SGHAT and FQNNGV. This CDR3 is CASSFRGRVGFDEQFF.

The chain couples TRBV5-6 to TRBJ2-7; TCRdb indicates TRBD2, and absent DNA this call remains unverified. Germline V gives CDR1 SGHDT, CDR2 YYEEEE. The CDR3 has 14 amino acids. This CDR3 is CASSPIADAYEQYF.

J is TRBJ1-5 and V is TRBV12-3 or TRBV12-4; TCRdb's D call, TRBD1, is unchecked because there is no DNA. This CDR3 comprises 15 residues. CDR3 region: CASSPGDSNNQPQHF.

This chain links TRBV3-1 with TRBJ2-2. Germline V CDR1 and CDR2: LGHDT, YNNKEL (reference sequence). The CDR3 loop spans 14 amino acids. The CDR3 protein is CASSQGLNTGELFF.

The chain combines TRBV28 with TRBJ2-7; TCRdb lists TRBD1, though no DNA is available to test this call. The CDR3 totals 14 residues. Germline CDR1 and CDR2: MDHEN and SYDVKM. CDR3 protein: CASSLRGGVYEQYF.

The chain couples TRBV20-1 to TRBJ2-1; TCRdb designates TRBD2, a call that cannot be tested without DNA. CDR1 DFQATT and CDR2 SNEGSKA come from the germline V gene (reference sequence). The length of the CDR3 is 20 residues. This CDR3 reads CSALSWGPVDAGGSYNEQFF.

The J gene is TRBJ1-1, the V gene TRBV5-1. This CDR3 comprises 16 residues. The germline CDR1 and CDR2 sequences are SGHRS and YFSETQ. CDR3 residues: CASSSNPRIENTEAFF.

The chain carries TRBV28 and TRBJ2-7; TCRdb reports TRBD1, a call that lacks DNA to check it against. The CDR3 spans 13 residues. Germline CDR1 is MDHEN and CDR2 is SYDVKM. The CDR3: CATWAGGISEQYF.

The V gene is TRBV6-2 or TRBV6-3, the J gene TRBJ2-5; with no DNA, the TCRdb D assignment of TRBD2 cannot be verified. From germline, CDR1 is MNHEY and CDR2 SVGEGT. This CDR3 contains 17 residues. CDR3 residues: CASSYGASGGPGETQYF.

V is TRBV7-9 and J is TRBJ2-7. The CDR3 consists of 11 residues. Germline V lookup: CDR1 SEHNR, CDR2 FQNEAQ (reference sequence). Here the CDR3 reads CASSRTYEQYF. Using reference TRBV7-9 and TRBJ2-7 for the parts outside the CDR3, the full variable domain is DTGVSQNPRHKITKRGQNVTFRCDPISEHNRLYWYRQTLGQGPEFLTYFQNEAQLEKSRLLSDRFSAERPKGSFSTLEIQRTEQGDSAMYLCASSRTYEQYFGPGTRLTVT.

Here the CDR3 reads CASSYWEVNTEAFF. The genes are TRBV6-6 and TRBJ1-1. The CDR3 loop spans 14 amino acids. Germline V gene sequence: CDR1 MNHNY, CDR2 SVGAGI (reference sequence).

V is TRBV24-1 and J is TRBJ1-5. The CDR3 sequence is 13 residues long. Germline lookup yields CDR1 KGHDR and CDR2 SFDVKD. CDR3: CATSDLSNQPQHF.

This sequence joins TRBV20-1 and TRBJ2-7; TCRdb lists TRBD1, though no DNA is available to test this call. Germline V gene sequence: CDR1 DFQATT, CDR2 SNEGSKA (reference sequence). The CDR3 is made up of 13 amino acids. The CDR3 protein is CSALKSGDYEQYF.

The chain couples TRBV14 to TRBJ1-3; no DNA is available, so the TRBD1 call from TCRdb remains unchecked. CDR1 SGHDN and CDR2 FVKESK come from the germline V gene. This CDR3 comprises 16 residues. The CDR3 sequence: CASSPLQGDGGNTIYF.

The rearrangement links TRBV23-1 to TRBJ2-2; TCRdb's D call, TRBD1, is unchecked because there is no DNA. TRBV23-1 is flagged as an ORF with uncertain function. This CDR3 is built from 15 residues. The CDR3 reads CASSQKQGATGELFF.

J is TRBJ1-1 and V is TRBV7-8; the TCRdb D gene call, TRBD1, has no DNA to confirm it. The CDR3 totals 11 residues. The V gene's germline CDR1 is SGHVS and CDR2 FQNEAQ. The CDR3 here is CASSPGREAFF. The full variable domain, completed using reference TRBV7-8 and TRBJ1-1, is GAGVSQSPRYKVAKRGQDVALRCDPISGHVSLFWYQQALGQGPEFLTYFQNEAQLDKSGLPSDRFFAERPEGSVSTLKIQRTQQEDSAVYLCASSPGREAFFGQGTRLTVV.

This chain's CDR3 is CASSPVGYSNQPQHF. The chain uses TRBV4-1 and TRBJ1-5. The CDR3 runs 15 residues. CDR1 MGHRA and CDR2 YSYEKL come from the germline V gene.

The chain joins TRBV28 to TRBJ1-1; no DNA is available, so the TRBD1 call from TCRdb remains unchecked. CDR1 MDHEN and CDR2 SYDVKM come from the germline V gene. The CDR3 totals 14 residues. CDR3 protein: CASNPQGRNTEAFF.

This rearrangement joins TRBV11-2 to TRBJ2-7. CDR3 length: 14 residues. CDR1 is SGHAT, CDR2 FQNNGV, per germline. The CDR3 here is CASSLSAASYEQYF.

The chain couples TRBV29-1 to TRBJ2-7. Germline assignment: CDR1 SQVTM and CDR2 ANQGSEA. The CDR3 runs to 12 residues. The CDR3: CSVEEGVYEQYF.